The 12 T cell receptor beta chains listed next were all sequenced from one sample in a study of T cell changes during pregnancy in multiple sclerosis. Here immunoSEQ multiplex PCR was the method, and the copy in TCRdb shows in-frame clones only, minus some. Of over 55,000 clones listed, roughly 90% are singletons. The specimen was peripheral blood, collected after pregnancy. The receptor source for this set is a female donor in good health, enrolled as a control in a pregnancy study.

A note on this clone: Compared with germline, one end of the junction differs, possibly owing to a read error. V gene TRBV19 combines with J gene TRBJ2-3; 11 nucleotides match TRBD2. The CDR3 has 15 residues. Germline V CDR1 and CDR2: LNHDA, SQIVND (reference sequence). Here the CDR3 reads CASTIAGGPTDTQYF. The CDR3 DNA reads TGTGCCAGTACTATAGCGGGAGGGCCGACAGATACGCAGTATTTT.

V usage is TRBV28 and J usage is TRBJ1-5, with 7 bases fitting TRBD1. The length of the CDR3 is 14 residues. V lost 6 bases to trimming and J lost 4 bases; unmatched junction nucleotides: 6. Germline V CDR1 and CDR2: MDHEN, SYDVKM. The CDR3 is CASSWTGPNQPQHF. Written as DNA, the CDR3 is TGTGCCAGCAGCTGGACAGGCCCTAATCAGCCCCAGCATTTT.

The chain carries TRBV13 and TRBJ2-1, with 10 bases identical to TRBD1. The CDR3 loop spans 15 amino acids. The V segment lost 4 bases and the J segment 5 bases; nucleotides outside the gene matches: 5. Germline CDR1 is PRHDT and CDR2 is FYEKMQ (reference sequence). CDR3 in amino acids: CASSSRGQGDNEQFF. In DNA form, the CDR3 reads TGTGCCAGCAGCTCTCGAGGACAGGGGGACAATGAGCAGTTCTTC.

This rearrangement joins TRBV11-2 to TRBJ2-5; D is undetermined. V lost 0 bases and J 1 base, leaving 6 bases between the germline ends. This CDR3 has 14 amino acids. The germline V gene has CDR1 SGHAT and CDR2 FQNNGV. This CDR3 reads CASSLDSFQETQYF. CDR3 nucleotide sequence: TGTGCCAGCAGCTTAGACAGTTTCCAAGAGACCCAGTACTTC.

J is TRBJ2-1 and V is TRBV5-8; TRBD2 aligns across 14 bases. The germline V gene encodes CDR1 SGHTS and CDR2 YDEGEE. The trim removed 0 bases at V and 7 bases at J, leaving 6 bases unmatched. CDR3 length: 17 residues. CDR3 sequence: CASSLEVGLAGANEQFF. CDR3 nucleotide sequence: TGTGCCAGCAGCTTGGAGGTGGGACTAGCGGGAGCTAATGAGCAGTTCTTC.

V and J are TRBV6-1 and TRBJ2-5, with TRBD1 identical over 7 bases. The V gene end was trimmed by 6 bases and the J gene end by 1 base; junction bases not matched to a gene: 8. The CDR3 extends over 15 amino acids. Germline V gene sequence: CDR1 MNHNS, CDR2 SASEGT. CDR3 bases: TGTGCCAGCAGAAATGGGGCAGGGGGCCAAGAGACCCAGTACTTC. Its translation is CASRNGAGGQETQYF.

V gene TRBV18 combines with J gene TRBJ1-2, with TRBD1 matching 7 bases. Germline lookup yields CDR1 KGHSH and CDR2 LQKENI. The V and J ends lost 6 bases and 3 bases, in that order; junction bases with no gene match: 7. The CDR3 is 14 residues long. CDR3 protein: CASSTGTAHYGYTF. CDR3 sequence (DNA): TGTGCCAGCTCCACCGGGACAGCTCACTATGGCTACACCTTC.

This sequence joins TRBV4-1 and TRBJ1-4, with TRBD1 as a possible D gene (6 bases). The germline V gene encodes CDR1 MGHRA and CDR2 YSYEKL. The CDR3 contains 15 residues. V was clipped by 4 bases and J by 5 bases, with 14 bases between them. The CDR3 sequence: CASSPLGRGNEKLFF. The CDR3 region has the DNA TGCGCCAGCAGCCCCCTGGGCAGGGGAAATGAAAAACTGTTTTTT.

This chain joins TRBV5-4 and TRBJ1-1, with D tentatively TRBD1 (5 bases). This CDR3 has 13 amino acids. Trimming took 3 bases from V and 2 from J, leaving 8 bases between them. CDR1 SGHNT and CDR2 YYREEE come from the germline V gene (reference sequence). CDR3 loop: CASSSDSNTEAFF. The DNA for the CDR3 is TGTGCCAGCAGCTCCGACAGCAACACTGAAGCTTTCTTT.

The CDR3 region has the DNA TGTGCCAGCAACCAGGGGGCCGTAGCTTTCTTT. Translation gives CASNQGAVAFF. This chain joins TRBV6-5 and TRBJ1-1, with 8 bases matching TRBD1. This CDR3 is built from 11 residues. Trimming removed 7 bases from V and 10 bases from J; junction bases left unmatched: 5. CDR1 and CDR2 (germline): MNHEY, SVGAGI.

The CDR3 is CASDRDSQETQYF. Here the CDR3 DNA reads TGTGCTAGTGATCGGGACTCTCAAGAGACCCAGTACTTC. The rearrangement joins TRBV12-5 to TRBJ2-5, with TRBD2 as a possible D gene (6 bases). CDR1 is LGHNT, CDR2 FRNRAP, per germline. CDR3 length: 13 amino acids. The V end was cut by 7 bases, the J end by 2 bases, with 11 bases between. The whole variable domain, filled in from reference TRBV12-5 and TRBJ2-5, reads DARVTQTPRHKVTEMGQEVTMRCQPILGHNTVFWYRQTMMQGLELLAYFRNRAPLDDSGMPKDRFSAEMPDATLATLKIQPSEPRDSAVYFCASDRDSQETQYFGPGTRLLVL.

The chain links TRBV10-1 to TRBJ2-5; D remains unclear. Trimming removed 7 bases at V and 2 bases at J, with 5 bases between. The CDR3 is 11 residues long. Germline V gene data show CDR1 as WNHNN and CDR2 as SYGVQD (reference sequence). CDR3 region: CASTLQETQYF. Written as DNA, the CDR3 is TGCGCCAGCACTTTACAAGAGACCCAGTACTTC.